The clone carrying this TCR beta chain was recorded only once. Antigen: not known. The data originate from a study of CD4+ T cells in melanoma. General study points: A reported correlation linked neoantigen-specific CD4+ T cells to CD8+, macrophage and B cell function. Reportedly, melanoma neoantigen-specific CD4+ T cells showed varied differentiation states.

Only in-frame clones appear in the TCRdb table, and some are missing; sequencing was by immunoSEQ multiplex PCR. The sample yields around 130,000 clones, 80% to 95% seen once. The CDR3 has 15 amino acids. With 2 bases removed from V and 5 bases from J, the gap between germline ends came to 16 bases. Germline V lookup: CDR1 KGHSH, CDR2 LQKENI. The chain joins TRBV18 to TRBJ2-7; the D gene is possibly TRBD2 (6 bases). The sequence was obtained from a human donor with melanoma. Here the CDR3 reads CASSPGEVDLHEQYF. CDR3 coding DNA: TGTGCCAGCTCACCAGGGGAGGTTGACCTCCACGAGCAGTACTTC. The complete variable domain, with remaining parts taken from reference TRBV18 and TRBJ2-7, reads NAGVMQNPRHLVRRRGQEARLRCSPMKGHSHVYWYRQLPEEGLKFMVYLQKENIIDESGMPKERFSAEFPKEGPSILRIQQVVRGDSAAYFCASSPGEVDLHEQYFGPGTRLTVT.